This T cell receptor (beta chain) was profiled in a study of blood T cell repertoires in COVID-19. Study background: Specimens from acute and convalescent COVID-19 originated in the United States, Italy and Spain. The analysed material was cDNA or gDNA that came from T cells, B-cell-depleted T cells, or PBMCs.

In the authors' methods: Amplification with reference gene primers provided the estimates of nucleated cell counts. Repertoires were generated with immunoSEQ multiplex PCR, while TCRdb's copy carries only in-frame clones and drops some. Clone size and V and J calls were adopted from that table, with D and trimming inferred from the DNA. The table has under 250,000 clones, 82% seen once. Deletions cut 2 bases from V and 8 bases from J, with 13 bases between. CDR1 is MRHNA and CDR2 is SNTAGT in the germline V gene. The CDR3 runs to 15 residues. The sequencing sample was made of peripheral blood. The sequence was obtained from a woman under 30 with acute or convalescent COVID-19. The chain is built from TRBV6-4 and TRBJ1-6; D possibly corresponds to TRBD1 (5 bases). CDR3 sequence reads: CASSDRAGFDSPLHF. The CDR3 DNA sequence: TGTGCCAGCAGTGACCGGGCAGGGTTCGATTCACCCCTCCACTTT.